This T cell receptor (beta chain) was observed in a study of T cell responses to AZD1222 COVID-19 vaccine. General study results and limits: With dominance at 160-218 and 743-854, vaccine-associated CD4 TCRs spanned spike.

From germline, CDR1 is SNHLY and CDR2 FYNNEI. The CDR3 spans 13 residues. Trimming took 6 bases from V and 10 from J, leaving 15 bases between them. Some clones are missing from TCRdb's copy, which holds only in-frame ones; the method was immunoSEQ multiplex PCR. In the table there are about 140,000 clones, around nine tenths of which are singletons. A word on this clone: The antigen remains unidentified.

This specimen consisted of peripheral blood, obtained on day 0 of AZD1222 vaccination. The receptor was isolated from an adult in good health. V usage is TRBV2 and J usage is TRBJ1-4; weak D call: TRBD1 (5 bases). CDR3 nucleotides: TGTGCCAGCAGAGGGACCGGGGAGGGAAAACTGTTTTTT. Amino acid sequence: CASRGTGEGKLFF.